The 2 T cell receptor beta chains below come from one sample, sequenced in a study of blood T cell repertoires in COVID-19. The data were produced by immunoSEQ multiplex PCR, yet TCRdb's version contains in-frame clones alone and is incomplete. There are about 200,000 clones in the sample; 80% to 90% occur only once, and about 0.72% lies in the top ten. Sample: peripheral blood. Source of these receptors: a woman aged 65 to 85 with acute or convalescent COVID-19.

The V call is TRBV6-5, the J call TRBJ1-5; D is uncertain. The CDR3 runs 14 residues. The V gene lost 2 bases and the J gene lost 1 base, with 6 bases spanning the gap. CDR1 is MNHEY, CDR2 SVGAGI, per germline. The CDR3 DNA reads TGTGCCAGCAGTTACGGCGGAAGCAATCAGCCCCAGCATTTT. Its translation: CASSYGGSNQPQHF.

This chain links TRBV21-1 with TRBJ1-6; TRBD1 is the table's D call and was not checked against the DNA. TRBV21-1 constitutes a pseudogene. CDR3 size: 14 residues. CDR3 sequence (DNA): TGTGCCAGCAGGAAGGTACAGGGGGATTCACCCCTCCACTTT. This sequence encodes CASRKVQGDSPLHF.